This T cell receptor beta chain appears in the sequencing data of a study of blood T cell repertoires in COVID-19. Study summary: The analysed material was cDNA or gDNA that came from T cells, B-cell-depleted T cells, or PBMCs.

The CDR3 is 13 amino acids. Trimming took 6 bases from V and 11 from J; bases not matched to a gene: 5. Germline lookup yields CDR1 MNHEY and CDR2 SVGAGI. Enrolled through a virtual design, the participants were between roughly 18 and 89 years of age and came from about two dozen US areas. Participants' own reports of clinical history determined their cohort assignment. Authors' analysis steps: Amplified reference gene primers provided the basis for estimating nucleated cell counts. Sequenced by immunoSEQ multiplex PCR; TCRdb stores in-frame clones only, minus some. The V and J calls and clone size come from that table; D and trimming were worked out from the DNA. Of 260,000 or so clones in the sample, approximately 83% are singletons; the top ten hold 3% to 4.5%.

The sample taken for sequencing was PBMCs or T cells enriched from blood (not recorded which). The chain recombines TRBV6-5 with TRBJ1-6; 9 bases are shared with TRBD1. The clonotype comes from a woman aged 40 to 49 who had been exposed to COVID-19. The CDR3 DNA is TGTGCCAGCAGCACAGGGGGCTCGGCACCCCTCCACTTT. Translation: CASSTGGSAPLHF.